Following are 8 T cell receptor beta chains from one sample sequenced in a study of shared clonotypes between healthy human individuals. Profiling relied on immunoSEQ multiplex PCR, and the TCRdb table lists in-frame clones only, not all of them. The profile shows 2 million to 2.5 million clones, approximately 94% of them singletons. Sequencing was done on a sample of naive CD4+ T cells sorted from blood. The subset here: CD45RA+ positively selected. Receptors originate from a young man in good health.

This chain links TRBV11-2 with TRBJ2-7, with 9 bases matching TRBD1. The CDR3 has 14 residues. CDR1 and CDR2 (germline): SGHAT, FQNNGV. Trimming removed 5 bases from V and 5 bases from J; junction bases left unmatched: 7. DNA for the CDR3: TGTGCCAGCAGCCTAAGGGACAGGGTCGACGAGCAGTACTTC. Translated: CASSLRDRVDEQYF.

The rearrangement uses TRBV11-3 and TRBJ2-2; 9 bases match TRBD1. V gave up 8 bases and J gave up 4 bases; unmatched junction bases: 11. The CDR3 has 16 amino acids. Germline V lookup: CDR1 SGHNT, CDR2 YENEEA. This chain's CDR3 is CASQKVDRGITGELFF. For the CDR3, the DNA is TGTGCCAGCCAAAAGGTGGACAGGGGAATCACCGGGGAGCTGTTTTTT.

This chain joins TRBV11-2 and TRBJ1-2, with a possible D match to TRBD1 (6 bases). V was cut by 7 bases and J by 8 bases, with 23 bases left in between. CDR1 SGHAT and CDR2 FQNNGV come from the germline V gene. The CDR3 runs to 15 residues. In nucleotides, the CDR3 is TGTGCCAGCATCCCAATCGACAGGAATTATGGAGGCTACACCTTC. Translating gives CASIPIDRNYGGYTF.

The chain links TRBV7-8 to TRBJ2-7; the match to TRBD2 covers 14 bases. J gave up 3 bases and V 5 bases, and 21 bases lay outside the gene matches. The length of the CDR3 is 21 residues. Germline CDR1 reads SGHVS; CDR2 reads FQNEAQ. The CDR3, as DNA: TGTGCCAGCAGCCCTAGTCCCGGACAGGGGGGGACTAGCGGGAGTATCTACGAGCAGTACTTC. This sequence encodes CASSPSPGQGGTSGSIYEQYF.

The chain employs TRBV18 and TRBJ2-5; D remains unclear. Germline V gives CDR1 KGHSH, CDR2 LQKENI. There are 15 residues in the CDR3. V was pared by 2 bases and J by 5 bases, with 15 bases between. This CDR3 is CASSPSLSTVETQYF. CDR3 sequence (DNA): TGTGCCAGCTCACCAAGTCTTAGCACCGTGGAGACCCAGTACTTC.

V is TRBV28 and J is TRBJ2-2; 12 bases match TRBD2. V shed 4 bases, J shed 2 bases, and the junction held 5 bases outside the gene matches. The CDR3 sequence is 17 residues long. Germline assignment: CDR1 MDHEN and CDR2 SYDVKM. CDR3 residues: CASSSTTSGGNTGELFF. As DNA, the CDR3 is TGTGCCAGCAGTTCGACGACTAGCGGGGGAAACACCGGGGAGCTGTTTTTT. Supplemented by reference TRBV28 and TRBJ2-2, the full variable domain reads DVKVTQSSRYLVKRTGEKVFLECVQDMDHENMFWYRQDPGLGLRLIYFSYDVKMKEKGDIPEGYSVSREKKERFSLILESASTNQTSMYLCASSSTTSGGNTGELFFGEGSRLTVL.

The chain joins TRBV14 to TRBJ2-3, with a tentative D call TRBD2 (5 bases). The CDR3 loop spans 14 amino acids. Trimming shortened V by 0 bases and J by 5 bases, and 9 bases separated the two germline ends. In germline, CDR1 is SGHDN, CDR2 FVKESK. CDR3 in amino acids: CASSQDLARDTQYF. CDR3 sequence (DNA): TGTGCCAGCAGCCAAGATCTAGCTAGAGATACGCAGTATTTT.

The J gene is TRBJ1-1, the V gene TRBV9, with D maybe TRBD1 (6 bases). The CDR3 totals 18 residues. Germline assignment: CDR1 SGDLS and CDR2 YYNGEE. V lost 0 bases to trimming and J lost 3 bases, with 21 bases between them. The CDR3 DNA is TGTGCCAGCAGCGTAGCCTCGGGGGGGGCGAGGTCGGACACTGAAGCTTTCTTT. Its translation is CASSVASGGARSDTEAFF. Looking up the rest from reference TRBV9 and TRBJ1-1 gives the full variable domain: DSGVTQTPKHLITATGQRVTLRCSPRSGDLSVYWYQQSLDQGLQFLIQYYNGEERAKGNILERFSAQQFPDLHSELNLSSLELGDSALYFCASSVASGGARSDTEAFFGQGTRLTVV.